This TCR beta chain was obtained from a study of T cells in Graves' hyperthyroidism and ophthalmopathy. Overall study results and limits: Most thyroid clonotypes expanded above 0.001 were also detected in blood.

V was clipped by 0 bases and J by 5 bases; unmatched bases: 3. CDR3 length: 15 residues. From germline, CDR1 is SGHRS and CDR2 YFSETQ. Amplification of TCR beta CDR3 regions used RNA as the template. The study used the HTBI primer set for a first-round RT-PCR of the TCR CDR3. One entry per CDR3 protein, called by TCRdb with MiXCR from the multiplex PCR reads. Of about 400,000 distinct CDR3 sequences listed, about 16% are singletons. Comment on this clonotype: As yet, its antigen is unknown.

Exclusion of a patient resulted from uncontrolled infection, other autoimmune disease, pregnancy or lactation. This sequence was found in a woman between 55 and 75 years old with Graves' ophthalmopathy. The chain is built from TRBV5-1 and TRBJ2-1; 9 bases fit TRBD1. The material sequenced was blood. The CDR3 coding sequence is TGCGCCAGCAGCTTGGGTGGACAGGGGAACAATGAGCAGTTCTTC. It translates to CASSLGGQGNNEQFF.